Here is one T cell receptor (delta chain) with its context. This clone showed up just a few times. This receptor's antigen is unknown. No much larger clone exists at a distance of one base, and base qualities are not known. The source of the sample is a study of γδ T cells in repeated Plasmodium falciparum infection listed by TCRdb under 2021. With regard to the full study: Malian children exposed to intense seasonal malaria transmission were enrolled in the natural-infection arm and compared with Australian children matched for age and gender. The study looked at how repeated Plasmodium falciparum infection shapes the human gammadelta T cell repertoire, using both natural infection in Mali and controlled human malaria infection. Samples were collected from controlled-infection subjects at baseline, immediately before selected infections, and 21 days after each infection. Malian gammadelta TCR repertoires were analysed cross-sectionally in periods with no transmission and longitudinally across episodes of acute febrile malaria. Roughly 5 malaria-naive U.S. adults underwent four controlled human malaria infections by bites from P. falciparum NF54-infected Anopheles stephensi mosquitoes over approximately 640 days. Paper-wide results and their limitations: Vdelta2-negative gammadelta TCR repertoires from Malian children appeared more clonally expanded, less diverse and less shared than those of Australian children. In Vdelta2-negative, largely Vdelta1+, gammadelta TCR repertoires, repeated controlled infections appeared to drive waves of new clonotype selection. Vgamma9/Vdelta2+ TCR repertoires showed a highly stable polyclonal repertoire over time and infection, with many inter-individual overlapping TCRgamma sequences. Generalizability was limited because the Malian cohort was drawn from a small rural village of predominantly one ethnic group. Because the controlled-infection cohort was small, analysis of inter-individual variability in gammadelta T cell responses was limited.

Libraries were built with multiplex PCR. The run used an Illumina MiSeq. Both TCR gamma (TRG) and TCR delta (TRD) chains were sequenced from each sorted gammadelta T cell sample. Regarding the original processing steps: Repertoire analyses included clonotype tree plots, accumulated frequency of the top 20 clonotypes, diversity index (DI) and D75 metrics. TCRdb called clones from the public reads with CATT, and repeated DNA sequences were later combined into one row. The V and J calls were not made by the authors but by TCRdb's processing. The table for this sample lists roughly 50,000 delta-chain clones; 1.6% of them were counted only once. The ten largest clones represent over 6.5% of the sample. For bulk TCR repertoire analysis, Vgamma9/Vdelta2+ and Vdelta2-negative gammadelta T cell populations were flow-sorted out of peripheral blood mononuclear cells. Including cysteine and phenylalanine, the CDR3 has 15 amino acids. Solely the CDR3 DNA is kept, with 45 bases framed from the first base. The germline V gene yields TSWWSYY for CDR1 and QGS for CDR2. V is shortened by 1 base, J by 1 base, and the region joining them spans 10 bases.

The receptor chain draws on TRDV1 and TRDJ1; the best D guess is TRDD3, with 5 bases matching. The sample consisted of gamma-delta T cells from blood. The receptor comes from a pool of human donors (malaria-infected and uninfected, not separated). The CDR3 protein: CALGEHPTGTDKLIF. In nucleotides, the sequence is TGTGCTCTTGGGGAACACCCCACTGGCACCGATAAACTCATCTTT.